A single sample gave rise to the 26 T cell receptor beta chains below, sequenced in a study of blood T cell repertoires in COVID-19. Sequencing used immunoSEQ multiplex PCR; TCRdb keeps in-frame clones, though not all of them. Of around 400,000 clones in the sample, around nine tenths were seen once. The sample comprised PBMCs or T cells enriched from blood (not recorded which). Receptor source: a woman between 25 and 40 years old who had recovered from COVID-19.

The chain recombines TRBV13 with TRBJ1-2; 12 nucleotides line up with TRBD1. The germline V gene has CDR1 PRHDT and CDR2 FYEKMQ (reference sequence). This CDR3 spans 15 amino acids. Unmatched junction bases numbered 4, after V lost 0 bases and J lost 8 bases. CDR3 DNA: TGTGCCAGCAGCTTAGGGCGGGACAGGGGGCACGGCTACACCTTC. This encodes CASSLGRDRGHGYTF.

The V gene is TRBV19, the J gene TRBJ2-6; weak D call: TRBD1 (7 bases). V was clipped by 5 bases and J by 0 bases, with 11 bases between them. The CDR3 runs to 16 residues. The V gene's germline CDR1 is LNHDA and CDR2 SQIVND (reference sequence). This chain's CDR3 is CASSPQGGSGANVLTF. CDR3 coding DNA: TGTGCCAGTAGTCCTCAGGGGGGCTCTGGGGCCAACGTCCTGACTTTC.

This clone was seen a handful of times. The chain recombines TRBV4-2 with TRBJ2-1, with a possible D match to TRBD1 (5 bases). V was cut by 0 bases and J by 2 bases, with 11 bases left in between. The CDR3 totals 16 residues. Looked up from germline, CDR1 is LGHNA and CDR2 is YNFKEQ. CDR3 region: CASSQEEQDPYNEQFF. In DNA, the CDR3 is TGTGCCAGCAGCCAAGAGGAACAGGATCCCTACAATGAGCAGTTCTTC.

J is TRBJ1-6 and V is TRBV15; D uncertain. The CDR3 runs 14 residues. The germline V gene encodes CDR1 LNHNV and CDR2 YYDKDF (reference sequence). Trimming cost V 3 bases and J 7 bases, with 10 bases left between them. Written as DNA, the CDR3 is TGTGCCACCAGCAGGGGCAGAGAGAATTCACCCCTCCACTTT. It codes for CATSRGRENSPLHF.

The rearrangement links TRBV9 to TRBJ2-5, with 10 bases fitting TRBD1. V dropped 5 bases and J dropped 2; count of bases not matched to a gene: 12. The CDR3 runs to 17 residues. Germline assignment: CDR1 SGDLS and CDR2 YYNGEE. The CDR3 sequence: CASSGTRQGAPQETQYF. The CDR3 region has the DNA TGTGCCAGCAGTGGAACCCGACAGGGGGCGCCTCAAGAGACCCAGTACTTC.

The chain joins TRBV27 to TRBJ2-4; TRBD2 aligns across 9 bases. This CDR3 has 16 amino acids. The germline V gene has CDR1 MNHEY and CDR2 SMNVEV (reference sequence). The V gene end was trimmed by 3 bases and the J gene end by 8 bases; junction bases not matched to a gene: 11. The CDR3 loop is CASSLRLAGLGDIQYF. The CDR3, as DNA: TGTGCCAGCAGTTTGAGGCTAGCGGGATTGGGGGACATTCAGTACTTC.

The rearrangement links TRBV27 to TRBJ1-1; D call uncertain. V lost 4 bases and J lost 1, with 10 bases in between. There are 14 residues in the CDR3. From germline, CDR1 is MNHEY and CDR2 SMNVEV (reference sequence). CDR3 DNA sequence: TGTGCCAGCAGTTCATACGCAGAGAACACTGAAGCTTTCTTT. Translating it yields CASSSYAENTEAFF.

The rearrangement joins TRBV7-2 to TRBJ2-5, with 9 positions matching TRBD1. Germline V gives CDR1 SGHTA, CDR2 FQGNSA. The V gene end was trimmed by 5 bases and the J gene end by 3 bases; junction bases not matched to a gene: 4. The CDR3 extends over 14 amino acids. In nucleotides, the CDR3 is TGTGCCAGCAGCCCCGACAGGGGGGAAGAGACCCAGTACTTC. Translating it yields CASSPDRGEETQYF. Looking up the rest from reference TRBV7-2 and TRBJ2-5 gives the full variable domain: GAGVSQSPSNKVTEKGKDVELRCDPISGHTALYWYRQSLGQGLEFLIYFQGNSAPDKSGLPSDRFSAERTGGSVSTLTIQRTQQEDSAVYLCASSPDRGEETQYFGPGTRLLVL.

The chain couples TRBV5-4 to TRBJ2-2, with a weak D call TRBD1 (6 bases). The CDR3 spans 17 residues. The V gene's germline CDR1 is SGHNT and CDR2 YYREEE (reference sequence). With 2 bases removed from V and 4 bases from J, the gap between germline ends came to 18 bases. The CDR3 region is CASSFPGKDSPTGELFF. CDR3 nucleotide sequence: TGTGCCAGCAGCTTCCCCGGAAAGGACAGCCCCACCGGGGAGCTGTTTTTT.

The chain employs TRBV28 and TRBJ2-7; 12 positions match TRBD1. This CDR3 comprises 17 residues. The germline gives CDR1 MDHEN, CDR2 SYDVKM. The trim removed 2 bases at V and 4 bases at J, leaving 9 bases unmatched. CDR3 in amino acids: CASSLILGTGGQYEQYF. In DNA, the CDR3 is TGTGCCAGCAGTTTAATTCTAGGGACAGGGGGCCAATACGAGCAGTACTTC.

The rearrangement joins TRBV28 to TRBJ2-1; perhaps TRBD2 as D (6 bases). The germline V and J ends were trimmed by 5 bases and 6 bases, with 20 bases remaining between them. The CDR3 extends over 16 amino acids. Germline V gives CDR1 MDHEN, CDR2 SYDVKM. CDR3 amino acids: CASSPTRLPGGNEQFF. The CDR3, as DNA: TGTGCCAGCAGTCCGACCCGACTCCCCGGGGGCAATGAGCAGTTCTTC. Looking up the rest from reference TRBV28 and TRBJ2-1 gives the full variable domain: DVKVTQSSRYLVKRTGEKVFLECVQDMDHENMFWYRQDPGLGLRLIYFSYDVKMKEKGDIPEGYSVSREKKERFSLILESASTNQTSMYLCASSPTRLPGGNEQFFGPGTRLTVL.

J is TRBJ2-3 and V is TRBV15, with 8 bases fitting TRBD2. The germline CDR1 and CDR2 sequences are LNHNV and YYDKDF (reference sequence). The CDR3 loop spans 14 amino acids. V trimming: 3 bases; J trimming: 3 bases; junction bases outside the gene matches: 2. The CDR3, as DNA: TGTGCCACCAGCAGTAGCGGGGTGACAGATACGCAGTATTTT. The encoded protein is CATSSSGVTDTQYF.

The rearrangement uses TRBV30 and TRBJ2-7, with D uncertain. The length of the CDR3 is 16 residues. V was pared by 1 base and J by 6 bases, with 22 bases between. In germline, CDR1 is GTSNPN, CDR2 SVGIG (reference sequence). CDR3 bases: TGTGCCTGGAGTGCACTACCGGGTTTGTATGGTGGCGAGCAGTACTTC. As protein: CAWSALPGLYGGEQYF.

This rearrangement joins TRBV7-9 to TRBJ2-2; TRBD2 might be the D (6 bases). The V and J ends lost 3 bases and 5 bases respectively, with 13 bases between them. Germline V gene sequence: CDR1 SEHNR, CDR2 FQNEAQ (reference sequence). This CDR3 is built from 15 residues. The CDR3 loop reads CASSFRGTSTGELFF. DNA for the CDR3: TGTGCCAGCAGCTTTCGCGGGACGAGTACCGGGGAGCTGTTTTTT.

The CDR3 loop is CASRGRGEIQPQHF. DNA for the CDR3: TGTGCCAGCCGGGGGCGGGGGGAGATCCAGCCCCAGCATTTT. The chain joins TRBV19 to TRBJ1-5, with a tentative D call TRBD1 (6 bases). Germline values: CDR1 LNHDA, CDR2 SQIVND (reference sequence). Trimming pared 9 bases from V and 7 bases from J, leaving 19 bases between. This CDR3 is 14 amino acids long.

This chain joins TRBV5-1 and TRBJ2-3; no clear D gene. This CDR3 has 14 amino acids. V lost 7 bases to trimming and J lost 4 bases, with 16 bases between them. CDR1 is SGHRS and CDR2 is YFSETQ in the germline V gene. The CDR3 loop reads CASRRLYSADTQYF. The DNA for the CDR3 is TGCGCCAGCCGCCGACTGTATTCTGCAGATACGCAGTATTTT.

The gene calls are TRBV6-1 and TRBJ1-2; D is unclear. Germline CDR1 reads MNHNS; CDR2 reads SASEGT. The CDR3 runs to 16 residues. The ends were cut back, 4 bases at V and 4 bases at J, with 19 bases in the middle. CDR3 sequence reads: CASSAPSSGIRYGYTF. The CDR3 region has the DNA TGTGCCAGCAGTGCCCCTAGCTCCGGGATCCGCTATGGCTACACCTTC.

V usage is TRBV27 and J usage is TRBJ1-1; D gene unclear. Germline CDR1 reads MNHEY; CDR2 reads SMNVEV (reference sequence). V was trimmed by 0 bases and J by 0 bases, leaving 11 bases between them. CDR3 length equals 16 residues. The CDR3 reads CASSLSPRGMNTEAFF. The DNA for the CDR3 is TGTGCCAGCAGTTTATCTCCACGGGGTATGAACACTGAAGCTTTCTTT.

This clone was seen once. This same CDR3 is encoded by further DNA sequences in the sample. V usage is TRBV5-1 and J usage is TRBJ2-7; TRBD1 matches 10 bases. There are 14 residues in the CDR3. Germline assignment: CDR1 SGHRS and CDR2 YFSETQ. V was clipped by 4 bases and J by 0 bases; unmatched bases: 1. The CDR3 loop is CASSRDRGSYEQYF. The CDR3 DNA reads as TGCGCCAGCAGCCGGGACAGGGGCTCCTACGAGCAGTACTTC.

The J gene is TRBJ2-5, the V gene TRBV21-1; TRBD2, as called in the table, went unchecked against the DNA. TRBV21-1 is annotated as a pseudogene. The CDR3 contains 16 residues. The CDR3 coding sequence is TGTGCCAGCAGCCCTAGCGGGAACAGAAGGAAGGGGACCCAGTACTTC. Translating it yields CASSPSGNRRKGTQYF.

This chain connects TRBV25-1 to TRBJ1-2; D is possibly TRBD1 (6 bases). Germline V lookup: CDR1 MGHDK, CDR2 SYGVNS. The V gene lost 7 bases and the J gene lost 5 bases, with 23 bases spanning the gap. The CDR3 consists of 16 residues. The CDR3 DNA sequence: TGTGCCAGCAACCTTGGGGGCAGCTTTAACCGATATGGCTACACCTTC. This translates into CASNLGGSFNRYGYTF.

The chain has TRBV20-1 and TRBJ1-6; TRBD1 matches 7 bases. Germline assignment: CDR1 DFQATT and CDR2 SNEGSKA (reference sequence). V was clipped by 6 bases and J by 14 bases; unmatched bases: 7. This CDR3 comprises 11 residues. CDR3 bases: TGCAGTGCCCCAGACAGGGCGGCCCTCCACTTT. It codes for CSAPDRAALHF.

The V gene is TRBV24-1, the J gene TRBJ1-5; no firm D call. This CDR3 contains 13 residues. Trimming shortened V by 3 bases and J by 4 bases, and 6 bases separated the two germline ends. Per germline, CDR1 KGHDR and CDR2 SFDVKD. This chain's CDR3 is CATSDTRNQPQHF. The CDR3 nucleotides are TGTGCCACCAGTGATACCAGGAATCAGCCCCAGCATTTT.

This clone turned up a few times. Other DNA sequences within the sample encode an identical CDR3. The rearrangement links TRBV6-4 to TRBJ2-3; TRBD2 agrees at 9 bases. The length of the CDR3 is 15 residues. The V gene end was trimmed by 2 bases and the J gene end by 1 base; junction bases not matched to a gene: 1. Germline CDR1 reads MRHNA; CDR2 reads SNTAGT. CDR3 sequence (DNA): TGTGCCAGCAGTGACGGCGGGGGGGGCACAGATACGCAGTATTTT. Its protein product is CASSDGGGGTDTQYF.

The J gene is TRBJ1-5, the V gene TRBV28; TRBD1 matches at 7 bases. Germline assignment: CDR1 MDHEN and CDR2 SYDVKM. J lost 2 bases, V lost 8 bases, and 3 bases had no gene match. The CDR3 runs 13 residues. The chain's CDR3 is CASQDRRNQPQHF. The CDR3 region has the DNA TGTGCCAGCCAGGACAGGCGCAATCAGCCCCAGCATTTT.

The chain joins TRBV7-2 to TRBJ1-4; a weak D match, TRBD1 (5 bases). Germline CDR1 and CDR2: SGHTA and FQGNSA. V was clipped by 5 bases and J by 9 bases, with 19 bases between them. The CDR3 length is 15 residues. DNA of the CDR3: TGTGCCAGCAGCCCGGGACCTCGGGGAGGCCAAAAACTGTTTTTT. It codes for CASSPGPRGGQKLFF.